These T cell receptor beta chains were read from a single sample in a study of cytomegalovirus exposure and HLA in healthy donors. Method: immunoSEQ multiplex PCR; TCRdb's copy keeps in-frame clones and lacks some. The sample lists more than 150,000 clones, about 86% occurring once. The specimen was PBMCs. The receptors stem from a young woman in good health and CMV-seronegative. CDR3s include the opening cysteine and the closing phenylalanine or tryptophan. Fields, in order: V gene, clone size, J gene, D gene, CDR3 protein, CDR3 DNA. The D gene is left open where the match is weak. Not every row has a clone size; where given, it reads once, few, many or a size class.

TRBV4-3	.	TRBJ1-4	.	CASSQDRFGSNEKLFF	TGCGCCAGCAGCCAAGATAGGTTCGGGTCCAATGAAAAACTGTTTTTT
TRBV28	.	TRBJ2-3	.	CASRAPGVGTDTQYF	TGTGCCAGCAGAGCTCCGGGAGTCGGCACAGATACGCAGTATTTT
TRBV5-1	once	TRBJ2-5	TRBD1	CASRQGNQETQYF	TGCGCCAGCAGACAGGGGAACCAAGAGACCCAGTACTTC
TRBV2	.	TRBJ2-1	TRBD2	CASRTSGYNEQFF	TGTGCCAGCAGGACTAGCGGATACAATGAGCAGTTCTTC
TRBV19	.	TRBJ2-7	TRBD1	CASSWGTESSYEQYF	TGTGCCAGTAGTTGGGGGACAGAAAGCTCCTACGAGCAGTACTTC
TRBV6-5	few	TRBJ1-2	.	CASNLGHNYGYTF	TGTGCCAGCAACCTAGGACACAACTATGGCTACACCTTC
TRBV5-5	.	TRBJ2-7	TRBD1	CASSIGQGHEQYF	TGTGCCAGCAGCATTGGACAGGGCCACGAGCAGTACTTC
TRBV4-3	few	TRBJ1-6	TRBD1	CASSQDTGGLNSPLHF	TGCGCCAGCAGCCAGGATACAGGGGGTCTCAATTCACCCCTCCACTTT
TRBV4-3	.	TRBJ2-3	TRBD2	CASSQDSGLAGTSGDTQYF	TGCGCCAGCAGCCAAGATTCCGGACTAGCGGGGACCTCTGGAGATACGCAGTATTTT
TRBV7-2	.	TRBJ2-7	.	CASRSTPVSSYEQYF	TGTGCCAGCAGATCAACCCCGGTGAGCTCCTACGAGCAGTACTTC
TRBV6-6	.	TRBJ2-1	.	CASSYSSGASYNEQFF	TGTGCCAGCAGTTACAGTAGCGGAGCTTCCTACAATGAGCAGTTCTTC
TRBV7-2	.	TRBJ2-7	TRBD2	CASSSPGLASEQYF	TGTGCCAGCAGCTCACCGGGACTAGCGTCCGAGCAGTACTTC
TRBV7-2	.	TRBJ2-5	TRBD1	CASSPVGTGLQETQYF	TGTGCCAGCAGCCCCGTTGGGACAGGGCTCCAAGAGACCCAGTACTTC
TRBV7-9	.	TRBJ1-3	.	CASSRYGVGNTIYF	TGTGCCAGCAGCCGATACGGGGTCGGAAACACCATATATTTT
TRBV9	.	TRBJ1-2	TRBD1	CASSVGQGSNYGYTF	TGTGCCAGCAGCGTAGGACAGGGCTCTAACTATGGCTACACCTTC
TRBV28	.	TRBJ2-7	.	CATEQTSYEQYF	TGTGCCACCGAACAGACCTCCTACGAGCAGTACTTC
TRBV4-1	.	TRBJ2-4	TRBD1	CASSQLTGQLAKNIQYF	TGCGCCAGCAGCCAGCTTACGGGACAGCTAGCCAAAAACATTCAGTACTTC
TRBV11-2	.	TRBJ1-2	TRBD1	CASSSIQGPRNYGYTF	TGTGCCAGCAGCTCCATACAGGGGCCCCGAAACTATGGCTACACCTTC
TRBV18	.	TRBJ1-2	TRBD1	CASSPATGRNYGYTF	TGTGCCAGCTCACCAGCGACAGGGAGGAACTATGGCTACACCTTC
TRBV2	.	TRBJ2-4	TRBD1	CASRPTGGSKNSQYF	TGTGCCAGCAGGCCGACAGGGGGGTCCAAAAACAGTCAGTACTTC
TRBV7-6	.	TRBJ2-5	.	CASRWSGAYETQYF	TGTGCCAGCCGCTGGTCAGGGGCGTATGAGACCCAGTACTTC
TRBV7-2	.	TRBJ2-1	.	CASSQQATKQFF	TGTGCCAGCAGTCAACAGGCAACTAAGCAGTTCTTC
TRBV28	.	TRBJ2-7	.	CASSYSPSYEQYF	TGTGCCAGCAGTTACAGTCCATCCTACGAGCAGTACTTC
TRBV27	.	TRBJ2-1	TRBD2	CASSLIGTSGGIYNEQFF	TGTGCCAGCAGTTTAATAGGGACTAGCGGGGGGATTTACAATGAGCAGTTCTTC
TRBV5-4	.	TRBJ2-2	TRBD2	CASSPGLANTGELFF	TGTGCCAGCAGCCCGGGACTAGCTAACACCGGGGAGCTGTTTTTT
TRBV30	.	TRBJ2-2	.	CAWILRRSGELFF	TGTGCCTGGATTCTACGGCGGTCCGGGGAGCTGTTTTTT
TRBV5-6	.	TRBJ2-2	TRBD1	CASSSPPGTENTGELFF	TGTGCCAGCAGCTCTCCTCCGGGGACAGAGAACACCGGGGAGCTGTTTTTT